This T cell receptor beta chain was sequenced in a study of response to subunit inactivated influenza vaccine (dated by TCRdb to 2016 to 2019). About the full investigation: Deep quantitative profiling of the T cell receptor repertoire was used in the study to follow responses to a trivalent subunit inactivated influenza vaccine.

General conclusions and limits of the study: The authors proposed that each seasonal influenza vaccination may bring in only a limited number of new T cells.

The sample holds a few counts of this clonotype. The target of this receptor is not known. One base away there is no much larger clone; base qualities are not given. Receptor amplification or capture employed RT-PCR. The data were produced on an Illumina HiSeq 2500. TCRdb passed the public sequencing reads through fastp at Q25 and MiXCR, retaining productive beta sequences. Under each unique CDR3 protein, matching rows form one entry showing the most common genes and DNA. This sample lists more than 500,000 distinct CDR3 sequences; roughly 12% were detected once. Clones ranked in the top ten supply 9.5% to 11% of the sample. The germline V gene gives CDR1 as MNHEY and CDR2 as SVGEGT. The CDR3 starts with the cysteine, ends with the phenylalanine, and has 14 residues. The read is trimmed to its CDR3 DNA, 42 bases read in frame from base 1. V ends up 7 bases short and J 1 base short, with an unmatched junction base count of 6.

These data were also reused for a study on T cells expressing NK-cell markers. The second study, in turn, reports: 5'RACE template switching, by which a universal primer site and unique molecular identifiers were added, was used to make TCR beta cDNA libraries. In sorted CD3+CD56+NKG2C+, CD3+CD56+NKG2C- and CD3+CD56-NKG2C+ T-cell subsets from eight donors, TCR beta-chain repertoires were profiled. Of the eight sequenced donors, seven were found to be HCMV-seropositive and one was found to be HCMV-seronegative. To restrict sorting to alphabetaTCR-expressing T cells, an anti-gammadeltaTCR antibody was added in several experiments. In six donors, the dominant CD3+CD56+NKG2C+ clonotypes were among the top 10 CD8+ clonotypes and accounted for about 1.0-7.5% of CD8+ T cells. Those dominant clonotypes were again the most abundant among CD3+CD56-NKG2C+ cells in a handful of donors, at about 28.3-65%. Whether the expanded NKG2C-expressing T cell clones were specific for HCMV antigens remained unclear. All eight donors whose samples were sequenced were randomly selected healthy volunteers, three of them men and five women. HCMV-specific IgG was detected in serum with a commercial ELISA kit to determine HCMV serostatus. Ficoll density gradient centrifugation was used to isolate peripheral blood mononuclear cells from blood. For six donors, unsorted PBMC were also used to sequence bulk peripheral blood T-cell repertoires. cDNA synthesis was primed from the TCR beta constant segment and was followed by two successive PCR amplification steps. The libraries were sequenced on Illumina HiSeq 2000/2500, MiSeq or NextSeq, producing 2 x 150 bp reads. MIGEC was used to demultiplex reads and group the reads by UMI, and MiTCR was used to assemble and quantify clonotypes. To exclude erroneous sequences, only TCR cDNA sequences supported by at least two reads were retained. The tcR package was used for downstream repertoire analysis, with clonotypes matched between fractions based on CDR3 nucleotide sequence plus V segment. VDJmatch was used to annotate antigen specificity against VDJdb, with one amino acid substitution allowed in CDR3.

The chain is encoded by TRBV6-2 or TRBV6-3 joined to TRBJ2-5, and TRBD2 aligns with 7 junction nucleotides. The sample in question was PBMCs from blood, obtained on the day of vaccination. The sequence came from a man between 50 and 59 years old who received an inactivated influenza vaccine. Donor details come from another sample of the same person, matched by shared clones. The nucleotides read TGTGCCAGCACCTTAGCGGGCTTCCAAGAGACCCAGTACTTC. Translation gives CASTLAGFQETQYF.